Listed below are T cell receptor beta chains from one sample, sequenced in a study of cytomegalovirus exposure and HLA in healthy donors. Only in-frame clones appear in the TCRdb table, and some are missing; sequencing was by immunoSEQ multiplex PCR. This repertoire shows 120,000 or so clones, over 65% found once; its top ten account for more than 1.5%. Material for sequencing was PBMCs. These receptors were collected from a man aged 18-30 years in good health and CMV-seronegative. Each CDR3 is given with its conserved first and last residue. D genes are given only for firm matches. A row's size may be missing; if present it is once, few, many or a size class.

>TRBJ2-2|once|TRBD2|TRBV19
TGTGCCAGTAGTATCGGACTAGCGGGGGGTTCCGGGGAGCTGTTTTTT
CASSIGLAGGSGELFF
>TRBJ2-3|.|TRBD1|TRBV7-2
TGTGCCAGCAGCTTGCCCGGGACAGCACTCACAGATACGCAGTATTTT
CASSLPGTALTDTQYF
>TRBJ1-5|.|.|TRBV5-1
TGCGCCAGCAGCTTGGATCCCTATAGCAATCAGCCCCAGCATTTT
CASSLDPYSNQPQHF
>TRBJ2-7|few|.|TRBV10-3
TGTGCCATCAGTGAGGGACAGCCCTACGAGCAGTACTTC
CAISEGQPYEQYF
>TRBJ1-2|.|TRBD1|TRBV7-9
TGTGCCAGCAGCCCGACAGGGCGCGCTAACTATGGCTACACCTTC
CASSPTGRANYGYTF
>TRBJ1-2|.|TRBD1|TRBV19
TGTGCCAGTAGTTTCGACAGGGGGCGAGGTTATGGCTACACCTTC
CASSFDRGRGYGYTF
>TRBJ1-2|.|TRBD1|TRBV13
TGTGCCAGCAGCTCGGGGGCTAAAAGACAGGGGAGGGATGGCTACACCTTC
CASSSGAKRQGRDGYTF
>TRBJ1-1|few|TRBD1|TRBV4-1
TGCGCCAGCAGCCATACCATAGACAGGGTGGGGATGAACACTGAAGCTTTCTTT
CASSHTIDRVGMNTEAFF
>TRBJ2-3|.|.|TRBV19
TGTGCCAGTAGTATAGAGTTTATAGATACGCAGTATTTT
CASSIEFIDTQYF
>TRBJ1-5|.|.|TRBV2
TGTGCCAGCAGTCGATCCGGGGGGAGCAATCAGCCCCAGCATTTT
CASSRSGGSNQPQHF
>TRBJ2-3|.|TRBD1|TRBV19
TGTGCCAGTAGTGGGACAGGGTGGGACACAGATACGCAGTATTTT
CASSGTGWDTDTQYF
>TRBJ1-2|.|TRBD1|TRBV9
TGTGCCAGCAGCGTAGACCCACACAGGGGGCAAACCGGCTACACCTTC
CASSVDPHRGQTGYTF
>TRBJ1-1|.|TRBD1|TRBV29-1
TGCAGCGTTGACCCGGGACAGGGGACAGTTATCGGGAACACTGAAGCTTTCTTT
CSVDPGQGTVIGNTEAFF
>TRBJ1-1|.|.|TRBV5-1
TGCGCCAGCAGCTTGGCCGGAAGGGGGAACACTGAAGCTTTCTTT
CASSLAGRGNTEAFF
>TRBJ2-1|.|.|TRBV4-2
TGTGCCAGCAGCCAAGCCCAACTTAGCTCCTACAATGAGCAGTTCTTC
CASSQAQLSSYNEQFF
>TRBJ2-7|few|.|TRBV15
TGTGCCACCAGCAGAAACAGGTATATCGAGCAGTACTTC
CATSRNRYIEQYF
>TRBJ2-1|.|.|TRBV11-2
TGTGCCAGCAGCCCACGACTCATCGGGAATGAGCAGTTCTTC
CASSPRLIGNEQFF
>TRBJ2-1|.|.|TRBV5-6
TGTGCCAGCAGCTTGGCCGGGTCGCCCCTGGGAGGCAATGAGCAGTTCTTC
CASSLAGSPLGGNEQFF